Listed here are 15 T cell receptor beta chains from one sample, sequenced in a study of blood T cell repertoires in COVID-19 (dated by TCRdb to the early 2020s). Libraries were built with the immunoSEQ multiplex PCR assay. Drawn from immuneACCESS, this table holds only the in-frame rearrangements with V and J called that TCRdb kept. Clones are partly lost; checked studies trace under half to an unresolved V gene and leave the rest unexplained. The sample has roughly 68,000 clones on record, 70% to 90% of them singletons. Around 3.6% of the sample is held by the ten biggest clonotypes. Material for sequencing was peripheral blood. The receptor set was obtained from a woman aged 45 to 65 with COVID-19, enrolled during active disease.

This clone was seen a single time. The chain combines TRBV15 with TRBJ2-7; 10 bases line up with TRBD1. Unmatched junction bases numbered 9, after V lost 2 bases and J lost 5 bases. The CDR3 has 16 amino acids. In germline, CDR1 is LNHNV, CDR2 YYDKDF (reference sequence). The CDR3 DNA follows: TGTGCCACCAGCAGAAGTTACCGGACAGGGGGGAACGAGCAGTACTTC. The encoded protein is CATSRSYRTGGNEQYF. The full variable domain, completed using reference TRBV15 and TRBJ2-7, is DAMVIQNPRYQVTQFGKPVTLSCSQTLNHNVMYWYQQKSSQAPKLLFHYYDKDFNNEADTPDNFQSRRPNTSFCFLDIRSPGLGDTAMYLCATSRSYRTGGNEQYFGPGTRLTVT.

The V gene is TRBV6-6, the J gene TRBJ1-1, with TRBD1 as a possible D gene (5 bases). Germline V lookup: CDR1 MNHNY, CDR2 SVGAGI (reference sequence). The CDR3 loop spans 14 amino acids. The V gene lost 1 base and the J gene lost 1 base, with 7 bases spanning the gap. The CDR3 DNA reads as TGTGCCAGCAGTTACTTCGGACAGAACACTGAAGCTTTCTTT. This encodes CASSYFGQNTEAFF.

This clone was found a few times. CDR3 DNA: TGCGCCAGCAGCCGGGGAGGCGAGCAGTACTTC. Protein: CASSRGGEQYF. The rearrangement joins TRBV4-1 to TRBJ2-7; the D gene is possibly TRBD2 (6 bases). The CDR3 has 11 residues. The germline CDR1 and CDR2 sequences are MGHRA and YSYEKL. V was clipped by 4 bases and J by 6 bases, with 7 bases between them.

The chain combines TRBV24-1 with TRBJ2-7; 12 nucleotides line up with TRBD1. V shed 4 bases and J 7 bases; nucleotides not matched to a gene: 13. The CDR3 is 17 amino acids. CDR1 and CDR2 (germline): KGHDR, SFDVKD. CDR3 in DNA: TGTGCCACCAGTGACTTTAAAACCGGGACAGGGGGCTATGAGCAGTACTTC. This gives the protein CATSDFKTGTGGYEQYF.

CDR3 nucleotides: TGTGCCAGCAGCCGGGACTTGAGGGGTGAAAAACTGTTTTTT. Translating gives CASSRDLRGEKLFF. This chain joins TRBV6-6 and TRBJ1-4, with D possibly being TRBD1 (5 bases). The CDR3 has 14 amino acids. The V end lost 6 bases, the J end lost 7 bases, and 15 bases lay between the germline ends. Germline V lookup: CDR1 MNHNY, CDR2 SVGAGI (reference sequence).

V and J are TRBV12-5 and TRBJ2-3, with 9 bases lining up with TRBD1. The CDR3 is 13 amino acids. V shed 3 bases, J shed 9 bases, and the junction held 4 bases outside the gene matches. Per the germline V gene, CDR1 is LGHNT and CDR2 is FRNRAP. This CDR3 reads CASGFHGQGTQYF. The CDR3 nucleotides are TGTGCTAGTGGTTTCCATGGACAGGGGACGCAGTATTTT.

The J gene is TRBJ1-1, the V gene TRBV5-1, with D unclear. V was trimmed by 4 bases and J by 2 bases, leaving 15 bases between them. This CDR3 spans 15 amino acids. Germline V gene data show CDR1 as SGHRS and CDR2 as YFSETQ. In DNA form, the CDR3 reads TGCGCCAGCAGCCCTTTCCATGGGCCAAACACTGAAGCTTTCTTT. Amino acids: CASSPFHGPNTEAFF. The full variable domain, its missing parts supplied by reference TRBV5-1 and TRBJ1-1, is KAGVTQTPRYLIKTRGQQVTLSCSPISGHRSVSWYQQTPGQGLQFLFEYFSETQRNKGNFPGRFSGRQFSNSRSEMNVSTLELGDSALYLCASSPFHGPNTEAFFGQGTRLTVV.

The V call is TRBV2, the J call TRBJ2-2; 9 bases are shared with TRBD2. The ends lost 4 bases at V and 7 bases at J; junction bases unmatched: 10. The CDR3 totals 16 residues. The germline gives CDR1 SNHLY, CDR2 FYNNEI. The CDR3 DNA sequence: TGTGCCAGCAGTGTGGGCGGGAGGGCCCGCCACGGGGAGCTGTTTTTT. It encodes CASSVGGRARHGELFF.

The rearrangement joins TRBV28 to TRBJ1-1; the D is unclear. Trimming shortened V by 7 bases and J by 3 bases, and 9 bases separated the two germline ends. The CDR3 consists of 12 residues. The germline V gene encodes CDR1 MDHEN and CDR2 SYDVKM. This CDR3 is CASTERDTEAFF. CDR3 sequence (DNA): TGTGCCAGCACGGAGAGGGACACTGAAGCTTTCTTT.

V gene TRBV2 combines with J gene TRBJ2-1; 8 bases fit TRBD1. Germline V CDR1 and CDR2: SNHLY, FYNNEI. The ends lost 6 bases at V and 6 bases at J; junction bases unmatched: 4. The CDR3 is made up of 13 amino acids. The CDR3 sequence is CASSGQGTNEQFF. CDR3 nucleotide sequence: TGTGCCAGCAGCGGACAGGGAACCAATGAGCAGTTCTTC.

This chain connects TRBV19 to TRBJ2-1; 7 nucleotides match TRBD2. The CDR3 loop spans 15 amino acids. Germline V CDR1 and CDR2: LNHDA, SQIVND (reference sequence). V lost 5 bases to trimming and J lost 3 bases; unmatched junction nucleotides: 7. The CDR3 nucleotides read TGTGCCAGTAGTCCCTCGGCGGGAGACTACAATGAGCAGTTCTTC. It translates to CASSPSAGDYNEQFF.

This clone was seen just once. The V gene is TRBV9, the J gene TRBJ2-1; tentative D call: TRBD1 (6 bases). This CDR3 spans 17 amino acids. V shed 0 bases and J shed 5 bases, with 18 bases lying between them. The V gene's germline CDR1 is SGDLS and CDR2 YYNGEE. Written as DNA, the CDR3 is TGTGCCAGCAGCGTAGTAGTGGGGGCCCGGGAACACAATGAGCAGTTCTTC. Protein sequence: CASSVVVGAREHNEQFF. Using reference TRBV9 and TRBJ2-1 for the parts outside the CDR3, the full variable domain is DSGVTQTPKHLITATGQRVTLRCSPRSGDLSVYWYQQSLDQGLQFLIQYYNGEERAKGNILERFSAQQFPDLHSELNLSSLELGDSALYFCASSVVVGAREHNEQFFGPGTRLTVL.

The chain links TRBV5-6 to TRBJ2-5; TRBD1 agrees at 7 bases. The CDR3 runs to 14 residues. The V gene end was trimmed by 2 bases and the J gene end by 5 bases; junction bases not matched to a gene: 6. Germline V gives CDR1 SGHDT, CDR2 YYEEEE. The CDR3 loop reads CASSLIRGLETQYF. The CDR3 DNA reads TGTGCCAGCAGCTTAATAAGGGGGCTTGAGACCCAGTACTTC.

The CDR3 DNA reads as TGTGCCAGCAGCGTAAGATTAGCGGGAGTCGGGGTGACCCAGTACTTC. Amino acid sequence: CASSVRLAGVGVTQYF. The chain employs TRBV27 and TRBJ2-5; TRBD2 agrees at 9 bases. Germline values: CDR1 MNHEY, CDR2 SMNVEV (reference sequence). The CDR3 consists of 16 residues. V lost 6 bases, J lost 7 bases, and 15 bases stayed unmatched.

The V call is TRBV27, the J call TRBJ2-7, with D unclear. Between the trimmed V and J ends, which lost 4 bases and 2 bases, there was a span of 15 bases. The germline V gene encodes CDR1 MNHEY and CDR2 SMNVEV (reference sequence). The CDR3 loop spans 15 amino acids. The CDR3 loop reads CASSSQTGSTYEQYF. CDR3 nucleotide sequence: TGTGCCAGCAGTTCCCAAACCGGGTCCACCTACGAGCAGTACTTC.